These 10 T cell receptor beta chains came from one sample sequenced in a study of T-cell memory formation after mild COVID-19. MiXCR was run by TCRdb on the 5' RACE reads, yielding one entry per CDR3 protein. Of roughly 510,000 distinct CDR3 sequences listed, roughly 17% are singletons. Material for sequencing was PBMCs or a T cell subset sorted from them (not recorded which). Receptor source: an adult woman who had mild COVID-19 (a few samples of this study predate the infection). Cell type and time point are not known.

This clonotype has just a few counts. The genes are TRBV7-3 and TRBJ2-3, with no clear D. CDR1 SGHTA and CDR2 FQGTGA come from the germline V gene. V was shortened by 3 bases and J by 0 bases, with 7 bases between the two germline ends. This CDR3 spans 14 amino acids. This CDR3 reads CASSLTPSTDTQYF. The DNA of the CDR3 is TGTGCCAGCAGCTTGACACCCAGCACAGATACGCAGTATTTT.

This sequence joins TRBV19 and TRBJ1-2, with no clear D. V lost 5 bases and J lost 3, with 10 bases in between. This CDR3 comprises 13 residues. From germline, CDR1 is LNHDA and CDR2 SQIVND (reference sequence). The CDR3 sequence is CASSGSGYYGYTF. As DNA, the CDR3 is TGTGCCAGTAGTGGATCAGGTTACTATGGCTACACCTTC.

V is TRBV30 and J is TRBJ2-7; no clear D gene. Trimming shortened V by 2 bases and J by 0 bases, and 5 bases separated the two germline ends. The V gene's germline CDR1 is GTSNPN and CDR2 SVGIG (reference sequence). CDR3 length: 12 amino acids. The CDR3 nucleotides read TGTGCCTGGAGTCCTCCCTCCTACGAGCAGTACTTC. This codes for CAWSPPSYEQYF.

V usage is TRBV18 and J usage is TRBJ2-3, with D uncertain. From germline, CDR1 is KGHSH and CDR2 LQKENI. Between the trimmed V and J ends, which lost 1 base and 5 bases, there was a span of 7 bases. CDR3 size: 13 residues. The CDR3 DNA reads TGTGCCAGCTCACCACTTCAAGGAGATACGCAGTATTTT. This sequence encodes CASSPLQGDTQYF. The entire variable domain, with the rest obtained from reference TRBV18 and TRBJ2-3, is as follows: NAGVMQNPRHLVRRRGQEARLRCSPMKGHSHVYWYRQLPEEGLKFMVYLQKENIIDESGMPKERFSAEFPKEGPSILRIQQVVRGDSAAYFCASSPLQGDTQYFGPGTRLTVL.

This CDR3 is CATPGRVTYNEQFF. The CDR3 nucleotides are TGTGCCACCCCGGGCAGGGTAACCTACAATGAGCAGTTCTTC. The chain has TRBV3-1 and TRBJ2-1; maybe TRBD1 (5 bases). The CDR3 has 14 residues. Deletions cut 10 bases from V and 2 bases from J, with 15 bases between. CDR1 is LGHDT, CDR2 YNNKEL, per germline (reference sequence).

The V and J genes are TRBV30 and TRBJ1-4; 7 positions agree with TRBD1. This CDR3 contains 11 residues. From germline, CDR1 is GTSNPN and CDR2 SVGIG (reference sequence). V lost 6 bases and J lost 8; bases outside the gene matches: 3. The CDR3 loop reads CACRQGEKLFF. In DNA form, the CDR3 reads TGTGCCTGCAGACAGGGCGAAAAACTGTTTTTT. Based on the CDR3 plus reference TRBV30 and TRBJ1-4, the full variable domain is SQTIHQWPATLVQPVGSPLSLECTVEGTSNPNLYWYRQAAGRGLQLLFYSVGIGQISSEVPQNLSASRPQDRQFILSSKKLLLSDSGFYLCACRQGEKLFFGSGTQLSVL.

This clonotype was picked up a small number of times. J is TRBJ2-7 and V is TRBV3-1, with TRBD2 matching over 10 bases. With 4 bases clipped from V and 1 base from J, the junction kept 7 bases outside the gene matches. There are 16 residues in the CDR3. Germline V gene lookup returns CDR1 LGHDT and CDR2 YNNKEL (reference sequence). The DNA for the CDR3 is TGTGCCAGCAGCCGGACTAGCGGCTCCCTATCCTACGAGCAGTACTTC. Translation gives CASSRTSGSLSYEQYF.

This clonotype was detected only a few times. The chain has TRBV6-5 and TRBJ1-1; weak D call: TRBD1 (5 bases). The germline gives CDR1 MNHEY, CDR2 SVGAGI. The CDR3 spans 15 residues. V was clipped by 7 bases and J by 0 bases, with 15 bases between them. CDR3: CASTEGNAMNTEAFF. Here the CDR3 DNA reads TGTGCCAGCACGGAGGGGAACGCAATGAACACTGAAGCTTTCTTT.

V is TRBV5-1 and J is TRBJ2-1; 16 nucleotides align to TRBD2. Germline V gene data show CDR1 as SGHRS and CDR2 as YFSETQ. V lost 0 bases and J lost 1; bases outside the gene matches: 7. CDR3 length: 20 amino acids. Here the CDR3 DNA reads TGCGCCAGCAGCTTGGAGGCCGGGACTAGCGGGGGGGCTTCCTACAATGAGCAGTTCTTC. Amino acids: CASSLEAGTSGGASYNEQFF. Full variable domain (rest looked up from reference TRBV5-1 and TRBJ2-1): KAGVTQTPRYLIKTRGQQVTLSCSPISGHRSVSWYQQTPGQGLQFLFEYFSETQRNKGNFPGRFSGRQFSNSRSEMNVSTLELGDSALYLCASSLEAGTSGGASYNEQFFGPGTRLTVL.

This clonotype appeared a few times. The V call is TRBV27, the J call TRBJ2-2, with TRBD2 matching 7 bases. The CDR3 sequence is 15 residues long. CDR1 is MNHEY and CDR2 is SMNVEV in the germline V gene (reference sequence). V shed 5 bases and J 5 bases; nucleotides not matched to a gene: 8. The CDR3, as DNA: TGTGCCAGCAGTCCCCGGGACTACAAAACCGGGGAGCTGTTTTTT. Protein product: CASSPRDYKTGELFF.